This TCR beta chain derives from a study of a mutant IDH1 vaccine in newly diagnosed glioma. On the study more broadly: Antecedent treatment encompassed radiotherapy, temozolomide, or their combination; the majority received both. Study-level results: No link was apparently found between pseudoprogression and changes in top peripheral T cell clonotypes. Induction of immune responses by the vaccine occurred in 93.3% of patients.

The V end lost 2 bases, the J end lost 7 bases, and 20 bases lay between the germline ends. Germline values: CDR1 ENHRY, CDR2 SYGVKD. The CDR3 is 16 amino acids. With respect to this clone: Its cognate antigen is unknown.

Time point meaning: baseline, week 1 (first vaccination visit). Treatment reported: pre-vaccination baseline after standard-of-care therapy. Generated by immunoSEQ multiplex PCR, the TCRdb table keeps only in-frame clones and is missing some. Among around 64,000 clones, 80% to 90% were seen once, and the ten largest hold 4.6%. The chain is built from TRBV10-3 and TRBJ1-2, with a possible D match to TRBD1 (5 bases). The material sequenced was peripheral blood mononuclear cells (PBMCs), taken from a glioma patient treated with radiotherapy, temozolomide or both. The receptor's source is a young woman with glioma. Some clones in this sample may be carry-over from other donors' samples. CDR3: CAISELGDSHGGGYTF. CDR3 in DNA: TGTGCCATCAGTGAGCTTGGAGACAGCCATGGGGGTGGCTACACCTTC.